Listed here are 20 T cell receptor beta chains from one sample, sequenced in a study of T cells expressing NK-cell markers. After re-calling the 5' RACE reads, TCRdb lists one entry per CDR3 protein, DNA absent. The sample has 25,000 to 35,000 distinct CDR3 sequences. Source material: blood T cells: a sorted CD56 or NKG2C T cell subset, CD4+ or CD8+ T cells, or bulk PBMC T cells (not recorded which). Receptors originate from a woman aged 18-70 years in good health.

The chain is built from TRBV15 and TRBJ1-2; TCRdb indicates TRBD1, and absent DNA this call remains unverified. The CDR3 extends over 14 amino acids. Germline-derived CDR1 and CDR2 are LNHNV and YYDKDF (reference sequence). This chain's CDR3 is CATSNWDRDYGYTF.

V and J are TRBV27 and TRBJ2-7; TCRdb proposes TRBD1, but this gene call is untestable without DNA. The CDR3 runs 13 residues. Germline values: CDR1 MNHEY, CDR2 SMNVEV (reference sequence). The CDR3 sequence is CASVGTGGYEQYF.

The gene calls are TRBV3-1 and TRBJ1-4; TCRdb's D call, TRBD1, is unchecked because there is no DNA. Germline V gene sequence: CDR1 LGHDT, CDR2 YNNKEL (reference sequence). The length of the CDR3 is 14 residues. The CDR3 loop reads CASSLGQGGEKLFF.

This chain uses TRBV12-3 or TRBV12-4 with TRBJ2-7; TCRdb names TRBD1, which stays unverified in the absence of DNA. This CDR3 has 12 residues. The CDR3 loop reads CASSRTAYEQYF.

The genes are TRBV5-1 and TRBJ1-1. Germline-derived CDR1 and CDR2 are SGHRS and YFSETQ. This CDR3 has 12 residues. CDR3: CASSFTNGEAFF.

The chain uses TRBV2 and TRBJ2-3; TCRdb names TRBD1, which stays unverified in the absence of DNA. Germline lookup yields CDR1 SNHLY and CDR2 FYNNEI. This CDR3 has 17 amino acids. The CDR3 region is CASSDLKGGGGRDTQYF.

This chain joins TRBV13 and TRBJ2-5; the D call from TCRdb, TRBD2, cannot be confirmed without DNA. In germline, CDR1 is PRHDT, CDR2 FYEKMQ (reference sequence). The CDR3 consists of 15 residues. The CDR3 sequence: CASSPGGRYQETQYF.

The chain carries TRBV19 and TRBJ2-2. The length of the CDR3 is 13 residues. CDR1 and CDR2 from the germline V gene are LNHDA and SQIVND (reference sequence). The CDR3 loop reads CASSFITYEQLFF.

The chain combines TRBV10-3 with TRBJ1-1; absent DNA, TCRdb's TRBD1 call cannot be checked. From germline, CDR1 is ENHRY and CDR2 SYGVKD. The CDR3 runs 16 residues. CDR3 sequence reads: CAISESGHEMNTEAFF.

The chain uses TRBV7-9 and TRBJ1-2. The CDR3 length is 15 residues. Germline V gives CDR1 SEHNR, CDR2 FQNEAQ (reference sequence). CDR3 sequence reads: CASSLASGSNYGYTF.

This chain joins TRBV28 and TRBJ2-1; the TRBD1 assignment by TCRdb is unverifiable without DNA. Germline loops: CDR1 MDHEN, CDR2 SYDVKM. This CDR3 is built from 17 residues. The CDR3 spells CASSILQGDSSYNEQFF.

According to its frequency, this clonotype is medium-sized. The chain joins TRBV6-5 to TRBJ1-2; lacking DNA, the TRBD1 call made by TCRdb goes unchecked. This CDR3 region has 14 residues. Germline CDR1 MNHEY, CDR2 SVGAGI. CDR3: CASSQSGGEHGYTF.

The chain is built from TRBV28 and TRBJ2-1; the D call from TCRdb, TRBD2, cannot be confirmed without DNA. Germline V gene data show CDR1 as MDHEN and CDR2 as SYDVKM. This CDR3 is 17 amino acids long. The CDR3 protein is CASRTSGSWASYNEQFF.

The genes are TRBV28 and TRBJ2-7; TCRdb gives TRBD2 as the D gene, but with no DNA this cannot be confirmed. CDR3 length: 14 residues. Germline V CDR1 and CDR2: MDHEN, SYDVKM. The chain's CDR3 is CASSFSGGGYEQYF. The full variable domain, its missing parts supplied by reference TRBV28 and TRBJ2-7, is DVKVTQSSRYLVKRTGEKVFLECVQDMDHENMFWYRQDPGLGLRLIYFSYDVKMKEKGDIPEGYSVSREKKERFSLILESASTNQTSMYLCASSFSGGGYEQYFGPGTRLTVT.

V and J are TRBV9 and TRBJ1-1. Germline V lookup: CDR1 SGDLS, CDR2 YYNGEE. CDR3 length: 14 residues. CDR3 amino acids: CASSGSTRNTEAFF.

The chain carries TRBV28 and TRBJ2-7; TCRdb calls TRBD1, which cannot be checked without DNA. Germline V lookup: CDR1 MDHEN, CDR2 SYDVKM. The CDR3 spans 16 residues. CDR3 protein: CASSSASGQGYYEQYF. The variable domain in full, with the rest retrieved from reference TRBV28 and TRBJ2-7, is DVKVTQSSRYLVKRTGEKVFLECVQDMDHENMFWYRQDPGLGLRLIYFSYDVKMKEKGDIPEGYSVSREKKERFSLILESASTNQTSMYLCASSSASGQGYYEQYFGPGTRLTVT.

The chain is built from TRBV21-1 and TRBJ2-2; TCRdb gives TRBD1 as the D gene, but with no DNA this cannot be confirmed. TRBV21-1 is listed as a pseudogene. The CDR3 is 18 residues long. CDR3 region: CASSKVGTGDSLTEELFF.

The rearrangement uses TRBV11-3 and TRBJ2-1; TCRdb picks TRBD2, but there is no DNA to check that call. This CDR3 is built from 16 residues. The germline gives CDR1 SGHNT, CDR2 YENEEA. The CDR3 reads CASSLGLAGGPNEQFF. The complete variable domain, with remaining parts taken from reference TRBV11-3 and TRBJ2-1, reads EAGVVQSPRYKIIEKKQPVAFWCNPISGHNTLYWYLQNLGQGPELLIRYENEEAVDDSQLPKDRFSAERLKGVDSTLKIQPAELGDSAVYLCASSLGLAGGPNEQFFGPGTRLTVL.

This rearrangement joins TRBV12-3 or TRBV12-4 to TRBJ1-2; TCRdb's D gene call, TRBD1, goes unchecked for lack of DNA. This CDR3 has 17 amino acids. This chain's CDR3 is CASSSGPPDRGNYGYTF.

The CDR3 loop reads CSVPGELGYYGYTF. The rearrangement joins TRBV29-1 to TRBJ1-2; TCRdb's D gene call, TRBD1, goes unchecked for lack of DNA. This CDR3 contains 14 residues. Germline V gene sequence: CDR1 SQVTM, CDR2 ANQGSEA. Full variable domain (rest looked up from reference TRBV29-1 and TRBJ1-2): SAVISQKPSRDICQRGTSLTIQCQVDSQVTMMFWYRQQPGQSLTLIATANQGSEATYESGFVIDKFPISRPNLTFSTLTVSNMSPEDSSIYLCSVPGELGYYGYTFGSGTRLTVV.